This is a list of T cell receptor beta chains from one sample in a study of blood T cell repertoires in COVID-19. Generated by immunoSEQ multiplex PCR, the TCRdb table keeps only in-frame clones and is missing some. The repertoire holds 150,000 or so clones, with more than 70% as singletons. Sequencing was done on a sample of peripheral blood. These receptors all stem from a young man with active or convalescent COVID-19. Both conserved end residues are part of each CDR3. The D gene is left open where the match is weak. Clone size is given for some rows only: seen once, a few or many times, or a class if the clone is expanded.

v_call: TRBV19
j_call: TRBJ2-4
clone_size: NA
d_call: NA
cdr3_length: 16
cdr3_aa: CASSITGLLAKNIQYF
cdr3_nt: TGTGCCAGTAGTATTACAGGGCTTCTAGCCAAAAACATTCAGTACTTC

v_call: TRBV11-2
j_call: TRBJ2-1
clone_size: NA
d_call: NA
cdr3_length: 15
cdr3_aa: CASSWDSAVDNEQFF
cdr3_nt: TGTGCCAGCAGCTGGGACTCCGCTGTGGACAATGAGCAGTTCTTC

v_call: TRBV6-5
j_call: TRBJ1-2
clone_size: NA
d_call: NA
cdr3_length: 14
cdr3_aa: CASSYDSLNYGYTF
cdr3_nt: TGTGCCAGCAGTTACGACAGCCTTAACTATGGCTACACCTTC

v_call: TRBV28
j_call: TRBJ1-1
clone_size: NA
d_call: NA
cdr3_length: 15
cdr3_aa: CASTRGTSGGTEAFF
cdr3_nt: TGTGCCAGCACCCGGGGCACTTCCGGGGGTACTGAAGCTTTCTTT

v_call: TRBV23-1
j_call: TRBJ2-1
clone_size: NA
d_call: NA
cdr3_length: 18
cdr3_aa: CASSHPRYRASSYNEQFF
cdr3_nt: TGCGCCAGCAGTCACCCGAGATACAGGGCTAGCTCCTACAATGAGCAGTTCTTC

v_call: TRBV19
j_call: TRBJ2-2
clone_size: NA
d_call: NA
cdr3_length: 16
cdr3_aa: CASGQFPVFNTGELFF
cdr3_nt: TGTGCCAGTGGACAGTTTCCCGTTTTCAACACCGGGGAGCTGTTTTTT

v_call: TRBV7-9
j_call: TRBJ1-5
clone_size: NA
d_call: NA
cdr3_length: 13
cdr3_aa: CASSLAGDQPQHF
cdr3_nt: TGTGCCAGCAGCTTAGCAGGGGATCAGCCCCAGCATTTT

v_call: TRBV27
j_call: TRBJ2-3
clone_size: NA
d_call: TRBD1
cdr3_length: 17
cdr3_aa: CASSSTRQGLSTDTQYF
cdr3_nt: TGTGCCAGCAGTTCTACCCGACAGGGTCTTAGCACAGATACGCAGTATTTT

v_call: TRBV5-5
j_call: TRBJ1-2
clone_size: NA
d_call: NA
cdr3_length: 18
cdr3_aa: CASSLWAGVIDRNYGYTF
cdr3_nt: TGTGCCAGCAGCTTGTGGGCAGGGGTTATTGATCGGAACTATGGCTACACCTTC

v_call: TRBV20-1
j_call: TRBJ1-5
clone_size: NA
d_call: NA
cdr3_length: 14
cdr3_aa: CSASRGSTDQPQHF
cdr3_nt: TGCAGTGCTAGTAGAGGTAGTACGGATCAGCCCCAGCATTTT

v_call: TRBV15
j_call: TRBJ1-4
clone_size: NA
d_call: TRBD1
cdr3_length: 18
cdr3_aa: CATSRGTGGFRTNEKLFF
cdr3_nt: TGTGCCACCAGCAGAGGGACAGGGGGCTTTAGAACTAATGAAAAACTGTTTTTT

v_call: TRBV11-2
j_call: TRBJ1-2
clone_size: NA
d_call: NA
cdr3_length: 16
cdr3_aa: CASSPQGPQANYGYTF
cdr3_nt: TGTGCCAGCAGCCCTCAGGGTCCCCAAGCTAACTATGGCTACACCTTC

v_call: TRBV19
j_call: TRBJ2-7
clone_size: NA
d_call: TRBD1
cdr3_length: 13
cdr3_aa: CASSRTGGVEQYF
cdr3_nt: TGTGCCAGTAGTAGAACAGGGGGCGTCGAGCAGTACTTC

v_call: TRBV27
j_call: TRBJ1-2
clone_size: NA
d_call: NA
cdr3_length: 16
cdr3_aa: CASSLSRGGYFYGYTF
cdr3_nt: TGTGCCAGCAGTTTATCGCGGGGGGGGTATTTCTATGGCTACACCTTC

v_call: TRBV28
j_call: TRBJ1-1
clone_size: NA
d_call: NA
cdr3_length: 12
cdr3_aa: CASSLADTEAFF
cdr3_nt: TGTGCCAGCAGTTTGGCGGACACTGAAGCTTTCTTT

v_call: TRBV3-1/TRBV3-2
j_call: TRBJ2-4
clone_size: NA
d_call: NA
cdr3_length: 15
cdr3_aa: CASSQGRGARNIQYF
cdr3_nt: TGTGCCAGCAGCCAGGGGAGGGGGGCCAGAAACATTCAGTACTTC

v_call: TRBV9
j_call: TRBJ2-7
clone_size: NA
d_call: TRBD2
cdr3_length: 13
cdr3_aa: CASGSGGSYEQYF
cdr3_nt: TGTGCCAGCGGGTCCGGGGGGTCCTACGAGCAGTACTTC

v_call: TRBV2
j_call: TRBJ1-1
clone_size: NA
d_call: NA
cdr3_length: 13
cdr3_aa: CASSREGNAEAFF
cdr3_nt: TGTGCCAGCAGTAGGGAGGGGAACGCTGAAGCTTTCTTT

v_call: TRBV7-8
j_call: TRBJ1-6
clone_size: NA
d_call: NA
cdr3_length: 15
cdr3_aa: CASSLARGDNSPLHF
cdr3_nt: TGTGCCAGCAGCTTAGCGCGGGGGGACAATTCACCCCTCCACTTT

v_call: TRBV6-5
j_call: TRBJ2-2
clone_size: NA
d_call: TRBD1
cdr3_length: 15
cdr3_aa: CASSPRQGATGELFF
cdr3_nt: TGTGCCAGCAGTCCTCGACAGGGGGCCACCGGGGAGCTGTTTTTT

v_call: TRBV5-1
j_call: TRBJ2-7
clone_size: NA
d_call: NA
cdr3_length: 13
cdr3_aa: CASSSLRGNEQYF
cdr3_nt: TGCGCCAGCAGCTCCTTGCGGGGAAACGAGCAGTACTTC

v_call: TRBV27
j_call: TRBJ1-5
clone_size: once
d_call: NA
cdr3_length: 14
cdr3_aa: CASSFAGRSQPQHF
cdr3_nt: TGTGCCAGCAGTTTTGCGGGGAGAAGCCAGCCCCAGCATTTT

v_call: TRBV5-4
j_call: TRBJ2-1
clone_size: NA
d_call: TRBD2
cdr3_length: 17
cdr3_aa: CASSFTGTSGGGGEQFF
cdr3_nt: TGTGCCAGCAGCTTTACCGGGACTAGCGGAGGTGGGGGTGAGCAGTTCTTC

v_call: TRBV7-9
j_call: TRBJ1-2
clone_size: NA
d_call: TRBD1
cdr3_length: 15
cdr3_aa: CASSSAGGTGNGYTF
cdr3_nt: TGTGCCAGCAGCTCAGCGGGGGGGACAGGGAATGGCTACACCTTC